This T cell receptor beta chain was captured by sequencing in a study of PD-1 blockade in classical Hodgkin lymphoma. Study findings and constraints: Relative to healthy donors, newly diagnosed patients reportedly had lower baseline TCR diversity, which was reported as lower still in relapsed/refractory patients. Before treatment, complete responders showed about the same diversity as newly diagnosed patients.

TCRdb's copy holds only in-frame clones and misses some; the assay was immunoSEQ multiplex PCR. The table records approximately 22,000 clones, 65% to 80% of them present only once. Points on this clone: The target antigen is unknown.

No patient escaped relapse after autologous stem cell transplantation, and brentuximab vedotin exposure varied. Best responses were complete response, partial response or progressive disease. This CDR3 is 17 amino acids long. CDR1 is GTSNPN and CDR2 is SVGIG in the germline V gene (reference sequence). V trimming: 7 bases; J trimming: 0 bases; junction bases outside the gene matches: 10. The sample was peripheral blood mononuclear cells (PBMCs), taken before the second cycle of nivolumab. The chain employs TRBV30 and TRBJ2-6; 9 bases line up with TRBD1. The receptor was derived from a human donor with classical Hodgkin lymphoma. The CDR3 reads CASWGTGRSSGANVLTF. CDR3 DNA sequence: TGTGCCTCCTGGGGGACAGGGAGAAGCTCTGGGGCCAACGTCCTGACTTTC.